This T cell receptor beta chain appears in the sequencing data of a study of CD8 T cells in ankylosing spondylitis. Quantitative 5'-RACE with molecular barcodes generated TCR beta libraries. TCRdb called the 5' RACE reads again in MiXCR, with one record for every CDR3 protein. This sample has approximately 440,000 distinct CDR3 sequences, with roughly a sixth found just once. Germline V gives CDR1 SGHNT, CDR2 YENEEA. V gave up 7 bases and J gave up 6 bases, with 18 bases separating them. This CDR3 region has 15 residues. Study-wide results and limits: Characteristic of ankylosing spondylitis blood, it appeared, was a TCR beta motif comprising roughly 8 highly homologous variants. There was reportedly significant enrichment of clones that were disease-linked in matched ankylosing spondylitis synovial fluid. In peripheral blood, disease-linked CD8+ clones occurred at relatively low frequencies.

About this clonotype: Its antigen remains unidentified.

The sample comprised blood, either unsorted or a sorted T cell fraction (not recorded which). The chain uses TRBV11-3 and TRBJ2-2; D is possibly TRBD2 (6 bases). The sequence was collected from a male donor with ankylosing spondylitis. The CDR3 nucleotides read TGTGCCAGCACCAGCCGGAGGGGATTAGCCGGGGAGCTGTTTTTT. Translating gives CASTSRRGLAGELFF.